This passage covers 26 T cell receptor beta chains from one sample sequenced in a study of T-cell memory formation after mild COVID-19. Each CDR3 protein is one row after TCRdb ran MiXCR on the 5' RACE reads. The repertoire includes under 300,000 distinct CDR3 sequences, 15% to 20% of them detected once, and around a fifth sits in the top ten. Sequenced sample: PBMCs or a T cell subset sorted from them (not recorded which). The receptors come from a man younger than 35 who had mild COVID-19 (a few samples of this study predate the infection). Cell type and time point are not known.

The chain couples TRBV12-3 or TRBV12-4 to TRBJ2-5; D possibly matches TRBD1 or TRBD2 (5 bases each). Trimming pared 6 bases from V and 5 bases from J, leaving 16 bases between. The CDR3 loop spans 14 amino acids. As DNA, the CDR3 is TGTGCCAGCAGGGGACGGGCGGTTACGGAGACCCAGTACTTC. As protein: CASRGRAVTETQYF.

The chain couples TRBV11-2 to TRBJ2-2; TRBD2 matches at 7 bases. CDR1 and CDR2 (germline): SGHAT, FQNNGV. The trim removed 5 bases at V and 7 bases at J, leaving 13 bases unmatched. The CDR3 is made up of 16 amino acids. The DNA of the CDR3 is TGTGCCAGCAGCCTCGGGGGAGGGGCTATGGGCGGGGAGCTGTTTTTT. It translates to CASSLGGGAMGGELFF.

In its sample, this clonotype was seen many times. CDR3: CASSRSDQETQYF. The DNA of the CDR3 is TGTGCCAGCAGCCGGTCCGACCAAGAGACCCAGTACTTC. The chain links TRBV3-1 to TRBJ2-5; no firm D call. The CDR3 loop spans 13 amino acids. Germline CDR1 LGHDT, CDR2 YNNKEL (reference sequence). Trimming stripped 4 bases from V and 0 bases from J, with 6 bases between.

CDR3 bases: TGCGCCAGCAGCTCCCTGACTAGCGGGTGGGCAGATACGCAGTATTTT. Its translation: CASSSLTSGWADTQYF. V gene TRBV4-1 combines with J gene TRBJ2-3; TRBD2 aligns across 10 bases. The CDR3 totals 16 residues. Germline CDR1 is MGHRA and CDR2 is YSYEKL. The ends lost 5 bases at V and 4 bases at J; junction bases unmatched: 9.

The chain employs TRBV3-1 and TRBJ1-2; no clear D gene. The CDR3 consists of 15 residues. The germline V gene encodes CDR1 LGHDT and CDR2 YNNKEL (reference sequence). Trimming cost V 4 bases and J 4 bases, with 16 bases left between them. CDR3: CASSPLRTDFYGYTF. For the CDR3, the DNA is TGTGCCAGCAGCCCTTTAAGAACAGACTTCTATGGCTACACCTTC.

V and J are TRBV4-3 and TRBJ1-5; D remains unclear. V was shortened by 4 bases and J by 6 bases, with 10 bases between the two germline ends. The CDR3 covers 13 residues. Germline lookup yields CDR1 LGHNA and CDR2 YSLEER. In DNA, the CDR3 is TGCGCCAGCAGCCCAGCGCTAGGTCAGCCCCAGCATTTT. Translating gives CASSPALGQPQHF.

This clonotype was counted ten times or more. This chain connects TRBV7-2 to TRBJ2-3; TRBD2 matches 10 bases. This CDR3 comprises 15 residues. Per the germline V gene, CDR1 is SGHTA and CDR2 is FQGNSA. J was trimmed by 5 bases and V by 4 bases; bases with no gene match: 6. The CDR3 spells CASSSERGGRDTQYF. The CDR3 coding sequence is TGTGCCAGCAGCTCCGAGCGGGGGGGCCGAGATACGCAGTATTTT.

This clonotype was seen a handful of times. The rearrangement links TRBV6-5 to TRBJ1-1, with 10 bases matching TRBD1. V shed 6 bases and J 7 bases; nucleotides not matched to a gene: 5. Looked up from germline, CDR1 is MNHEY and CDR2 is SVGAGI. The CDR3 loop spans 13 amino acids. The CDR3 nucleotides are TGTGCCAGCAGGCGGACAGGGGGAAATGAAGCTTTCTTT. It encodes CASRRTGGNEAFF.

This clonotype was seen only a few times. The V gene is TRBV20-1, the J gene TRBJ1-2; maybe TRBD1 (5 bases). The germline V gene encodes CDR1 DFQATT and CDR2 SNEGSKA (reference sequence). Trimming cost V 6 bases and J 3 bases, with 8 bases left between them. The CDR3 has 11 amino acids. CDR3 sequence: CSAAQDYGYTF. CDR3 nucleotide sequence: TGCAGTGCGGCACAGGACTATGGCTACACCTTC.

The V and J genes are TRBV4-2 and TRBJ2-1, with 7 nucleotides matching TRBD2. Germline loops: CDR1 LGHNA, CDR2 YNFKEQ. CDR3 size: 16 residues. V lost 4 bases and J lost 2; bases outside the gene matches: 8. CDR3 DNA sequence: TGTGCCAGCAGCCCGAGGGAGGGGCCCACCTACAATGAGCAGTTCTTC. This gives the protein CASSPREGPTYNEQFF.

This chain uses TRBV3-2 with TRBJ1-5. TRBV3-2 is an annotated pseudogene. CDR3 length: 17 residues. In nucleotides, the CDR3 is TGTGCCAGCAGCCAAGATTTTAGCAGGTTTAGCAATCAGCCCCAGCATTTT. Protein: CASSQDFSRFSNQPQHF.

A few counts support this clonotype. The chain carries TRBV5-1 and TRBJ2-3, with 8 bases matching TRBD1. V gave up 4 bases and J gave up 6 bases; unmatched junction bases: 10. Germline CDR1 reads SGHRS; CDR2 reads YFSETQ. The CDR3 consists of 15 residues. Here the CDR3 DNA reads TGCGCCAGCAGCCCGACAGGGGCTATAGGTGATACGCAGTATTTT. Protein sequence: CASSPTGAIGDTQYF. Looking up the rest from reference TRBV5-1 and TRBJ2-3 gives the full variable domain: KAGVTQTPRYLIKTRGQQVTLSCSPISGHRSVSWYQQTPGQGLQFLFEYFSETQRNKGNFPGRFSGRQFSNSRSEMNVSTLELGDSALYLCASSPTGAIGDTQYFGPGTRLTVL.

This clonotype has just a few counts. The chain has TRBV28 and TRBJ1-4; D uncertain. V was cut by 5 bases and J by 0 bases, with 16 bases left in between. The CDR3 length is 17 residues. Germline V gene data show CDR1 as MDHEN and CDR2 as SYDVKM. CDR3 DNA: TGTGCCAGCAGTGCCACGGCCAGTGGAGCAACTAATGAAAAACTGTTTTTT. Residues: CASSATASGATNEKLFF.

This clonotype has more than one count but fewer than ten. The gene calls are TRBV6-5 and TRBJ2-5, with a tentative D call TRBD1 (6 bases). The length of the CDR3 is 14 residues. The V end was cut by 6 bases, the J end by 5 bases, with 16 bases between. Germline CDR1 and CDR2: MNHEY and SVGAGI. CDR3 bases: TGTGCCAGCAGGAACAGGGTTCATCGGGAGACCCAGTACTTC. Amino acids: CASRNRVHRETQYF.

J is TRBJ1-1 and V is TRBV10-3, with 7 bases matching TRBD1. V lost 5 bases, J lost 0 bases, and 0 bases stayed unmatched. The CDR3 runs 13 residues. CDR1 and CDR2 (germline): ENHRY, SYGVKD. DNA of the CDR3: TGTGCCATCAGTACAGGGGTGAACACTGAAGCTTTCTTT. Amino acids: CAISTGVNTEAFF.

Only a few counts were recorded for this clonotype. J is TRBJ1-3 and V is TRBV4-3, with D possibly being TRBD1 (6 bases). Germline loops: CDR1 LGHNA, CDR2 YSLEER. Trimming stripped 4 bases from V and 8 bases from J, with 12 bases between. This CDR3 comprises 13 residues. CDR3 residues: CASSPTGRDTIYF. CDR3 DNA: TGCGCCAGCAGCCCTACAGGGAGGGACACCATATATTTT.

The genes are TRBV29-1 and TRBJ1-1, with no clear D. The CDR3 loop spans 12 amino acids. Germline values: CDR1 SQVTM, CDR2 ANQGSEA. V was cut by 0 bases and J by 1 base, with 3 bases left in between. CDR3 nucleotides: TGCAGCGTTGAAGAGGGGAACACTGAAGCTTTCTTT. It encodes CSVEEGNTEAFF. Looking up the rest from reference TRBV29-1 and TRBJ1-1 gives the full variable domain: SAVISQKPSRDICQRGTSLTIQCQVDSQVTMMFWYRQQPGQSLTLIATANQGSEATYESGFVIDKFPISRPNLTFSTLTVSNMSPEDSSIYLCSVEEGNTEAFFGQGTRLTVV.

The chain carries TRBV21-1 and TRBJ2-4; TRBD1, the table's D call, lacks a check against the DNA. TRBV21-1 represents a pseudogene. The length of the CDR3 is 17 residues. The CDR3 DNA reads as TGTGCCAGCAGCACCGTCCGCGGGGTGAGGGCCAAAAACATTCAGTACTTC. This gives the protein CASSTVRGVRAKNIQYF.

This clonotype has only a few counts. For the CDR3, the DNA is TGCGCCAGCAGCCAGGATCATAGCGGGCAAGAGACCCAGTACTTC. Amino acids: CASSQDHSGQETQYF. This rearrangement joins TRBV4-1 to TRBJ2-5; 7 nucleotides line up with TRBD2. The CDR3 is 15 residues long. V lost 3 bases and J lost 2; bases outside the gene matches: 6. CDR1 and CDR2 from the germline V gene are MGHRA and YSYEKL.

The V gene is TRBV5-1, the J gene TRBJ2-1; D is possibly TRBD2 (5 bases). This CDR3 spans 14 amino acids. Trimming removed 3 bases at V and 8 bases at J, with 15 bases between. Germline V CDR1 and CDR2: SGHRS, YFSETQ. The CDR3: CASSYSAGSYEQFF. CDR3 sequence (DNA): TGCGCCAGCAGCTATTCGGCGGGTAGCTATGAGCAGTTCTTC.

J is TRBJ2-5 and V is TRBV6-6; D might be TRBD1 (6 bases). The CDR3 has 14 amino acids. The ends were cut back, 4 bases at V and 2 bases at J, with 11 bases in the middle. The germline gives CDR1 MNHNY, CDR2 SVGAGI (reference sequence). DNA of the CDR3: TGTGCCAGCAGTTTAGGACAGCAACAAGAGACCCAGTACTTC. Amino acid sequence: CASSLGQQQETQYF.

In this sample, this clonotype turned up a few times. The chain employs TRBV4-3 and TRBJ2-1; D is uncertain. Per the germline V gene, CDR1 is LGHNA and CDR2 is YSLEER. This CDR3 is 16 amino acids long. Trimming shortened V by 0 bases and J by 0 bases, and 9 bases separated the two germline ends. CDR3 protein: CASSQEFDVSYNEQFF. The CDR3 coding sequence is TGCGCCAGCAGCCAAGAATTTGATGTCTCCTACAATGAGCAGTTCTTC.

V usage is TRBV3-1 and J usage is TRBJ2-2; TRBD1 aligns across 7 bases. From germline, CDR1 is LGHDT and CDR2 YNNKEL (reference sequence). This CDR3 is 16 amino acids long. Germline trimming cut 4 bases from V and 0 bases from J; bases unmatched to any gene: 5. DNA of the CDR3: TGTGCCAGCAGCCCCATCAGGGGGTCGAACACCGGGGAGCTGTTTTTT. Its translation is CASSPIRGSNTGELFF.

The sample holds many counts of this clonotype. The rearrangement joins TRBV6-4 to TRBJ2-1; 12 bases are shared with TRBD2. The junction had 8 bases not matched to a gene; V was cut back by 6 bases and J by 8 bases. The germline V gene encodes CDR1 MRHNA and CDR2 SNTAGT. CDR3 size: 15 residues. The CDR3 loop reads CASSRTSGEGHEQFF. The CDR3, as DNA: TGTGCCAGCAGCCGGACTAGCGGGGAGGGGCATGAGCAGTTCTTC.

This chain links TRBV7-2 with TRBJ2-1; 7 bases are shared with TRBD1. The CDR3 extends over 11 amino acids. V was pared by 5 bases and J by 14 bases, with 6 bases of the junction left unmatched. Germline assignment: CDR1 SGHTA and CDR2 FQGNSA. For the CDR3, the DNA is TGTGCCAGCAGCCAGAGACAGGGCAAGTTCTTC. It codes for CASSQRQGKFF.

The CDR3 coding sequence is TGCGCCAGCAGCCGGGACAGGGCTTACGGAAACACCATATATTTT. As protein: CASSRDRAYGNTIYF. V and J are TRBV4-3 and TRBJ1-3; 9 bases line up with TRBD1. Germline V gene data show CDR1 as LGHNA and CDR2 as YSLEER. The CDR3 is 15 residues long. Trimming cost V 4 bases and J 4 bases; bases outside gene matches: 5.